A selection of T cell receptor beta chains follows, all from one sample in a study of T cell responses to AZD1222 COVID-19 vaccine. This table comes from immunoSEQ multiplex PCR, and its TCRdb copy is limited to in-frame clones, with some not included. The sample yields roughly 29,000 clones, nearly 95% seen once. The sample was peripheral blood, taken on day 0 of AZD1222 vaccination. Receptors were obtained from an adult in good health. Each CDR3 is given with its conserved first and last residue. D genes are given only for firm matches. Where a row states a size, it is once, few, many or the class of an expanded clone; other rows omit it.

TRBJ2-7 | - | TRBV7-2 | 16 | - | CASSLGSRGGTYEQYF | TGTGCCAGCAGCTTAGGGAGCAGGGGGGGTACCTACGAGCAGTACTTC
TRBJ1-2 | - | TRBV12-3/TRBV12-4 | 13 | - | CASSFRGSVGYTF | TGTGCCAGCAGTTTTCGGGGTTCGGTAGGCTACACCTTC
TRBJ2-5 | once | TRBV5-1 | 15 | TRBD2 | CASSQGTSGQETQYF | TGCGCCAGCAGCCAGGGGACTAGCGGACAAGAGACCCAGTACTTC
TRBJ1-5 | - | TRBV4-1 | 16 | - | CASSPSVGVGNQPQHF | TGCGCCAGCAGCCCCTCCGTGGGGGTGGGCAATCAGCCCCAGCATTTT
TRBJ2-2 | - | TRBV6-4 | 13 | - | CASSVQNTGELFF | TGTGCCAGCAGCGTACAGAACACCGGGGAGCTGTTTTTT
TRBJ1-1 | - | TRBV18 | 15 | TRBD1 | CASATGGWGNTEAFF | TGTGCCAGCGCTACAGGGGGCTGGGGTAACACTGAAGCTTTCTTT
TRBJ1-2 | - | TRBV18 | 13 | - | CASSPGRLYGYTF | TGTGCCAGCTCACCGGGGAGGCTTTATGGCTACACCTTC
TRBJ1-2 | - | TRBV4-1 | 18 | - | CASSQEGRRWALGAGYTF | TGCGCCAGCAGCCAAGAAGGCCGAAGGTGGGCCCTTGGAGCTGGCTACACCTTC
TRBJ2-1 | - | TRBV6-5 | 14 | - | CASLVAGSYNEQFF | TGTGCCAGCTTAGTCGCGGGGTCCTACAATGAGCAGTTCTTC
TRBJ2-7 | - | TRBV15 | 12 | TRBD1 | CATSRATGKQYF | TGTGCCACCAGCAGAGCGACAGGGAAGCAGTACTTC
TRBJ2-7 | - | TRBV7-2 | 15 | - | CASSTTLPGLSEQYF | TGTGCCAGCAGCACTACTCTACCAGGGCTGTCCGAGCAGTACTTC
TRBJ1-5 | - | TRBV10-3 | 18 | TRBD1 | CAISGTGGRGGGNQPQHF | TGTGCCATCAGTGGGACAGGGGGACGGGGAGGTGGCAATCAGCCCCAGCATTTT
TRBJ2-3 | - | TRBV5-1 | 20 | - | CASSYGQPSLLLSLTDTQYF | TGCGCCAGCAGCTATGGACAGCCATCCCTCCTACTTTCACTCACAGATACGCAGTATTTT
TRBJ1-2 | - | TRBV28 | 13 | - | CASSQSEGKGYTF | TGTGCCAGCAGCCAGAGCGAGGGGAAGGGCTACACCTTC
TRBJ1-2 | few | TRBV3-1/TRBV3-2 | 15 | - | CASSQDQGLSSGYTF | TGTGCCAGCAGCCAAGATCAGGGACTATCGTCGGGCTACACCTTC
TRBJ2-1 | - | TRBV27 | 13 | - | CASSLRADNEQFF | TGTGCCAGCAGTTTGAGGGCGGACAATGAGCAGTTCTTC
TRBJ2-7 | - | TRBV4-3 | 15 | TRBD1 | CASSQAGQGTYEQYF | TGCGCCAGCAGCCAAGCCGGACAGGGAACCTACGAGCAGTACTTC
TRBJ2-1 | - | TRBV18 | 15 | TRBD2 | CASSPGRENYNEQFF | TGTGCCAGCTCACCAGGGAGGGAGAACTACAATGAGCAGTTCTTC
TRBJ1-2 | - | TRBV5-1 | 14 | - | CASSTGQLGNGYTF | TGCGCCAGCAGCACCGGACAGTTGGGGAATGGCTACACCTTC
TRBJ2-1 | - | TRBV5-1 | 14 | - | CASSSRVYNNEQFF | TGCGCCAGCAGCTCGCGGGTCTATAACAATGAGCAGTTCTTC
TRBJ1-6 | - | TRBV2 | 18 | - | CASSEWQGMSSYNSPLHF | TGTGCCAGCAGTGAATGGCAGGGGATGAGCTCCTATAATTCACCCCTCCACTTT
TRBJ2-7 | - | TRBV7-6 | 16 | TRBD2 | CASSLATGLAGGEQYF | TGTGCCAGCAGCTTAGCGACAGGACTAGCCGGGGGGGAGCAGTACTTC
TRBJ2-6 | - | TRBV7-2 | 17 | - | CASSSRGRGSRSNVLTF | TGTGCCAGCAGCTCCCGCGGTCGGGGTTCAAGATCCAACGTCCTGACTTTC
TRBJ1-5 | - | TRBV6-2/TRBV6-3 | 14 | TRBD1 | CASSWTGGNQPQHF | TGTGCCAGCAGTTGGACAGGGGGCAATCAGCCCCAGCATTTT
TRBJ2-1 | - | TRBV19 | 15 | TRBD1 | CASSFGDRGLNEQFF | TGTGCCAGTAGTTTCGGAGACAGGGGGCTTAATGAGCAGTTCTTC
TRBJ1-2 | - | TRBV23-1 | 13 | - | CASSQSGTNGYTF | TGCGCCAGCAGTCAATCTGGGACTAATGGCTACACCTTC